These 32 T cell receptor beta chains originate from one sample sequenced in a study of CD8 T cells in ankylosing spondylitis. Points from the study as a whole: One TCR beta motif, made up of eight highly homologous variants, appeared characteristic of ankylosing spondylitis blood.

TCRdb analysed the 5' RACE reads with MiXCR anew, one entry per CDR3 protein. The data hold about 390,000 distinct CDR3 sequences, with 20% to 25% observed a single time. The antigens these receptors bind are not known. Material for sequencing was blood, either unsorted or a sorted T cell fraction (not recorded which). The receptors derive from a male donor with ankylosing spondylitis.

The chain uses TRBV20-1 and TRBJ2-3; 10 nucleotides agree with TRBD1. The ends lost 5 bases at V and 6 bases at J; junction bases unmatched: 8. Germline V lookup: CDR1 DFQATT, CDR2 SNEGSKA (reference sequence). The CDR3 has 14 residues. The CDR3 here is CSAGMGQGFDTQYF. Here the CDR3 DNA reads TGCAGTGCTGGGATGGGACAGGGGTTCGATACGCAGTATTTT.

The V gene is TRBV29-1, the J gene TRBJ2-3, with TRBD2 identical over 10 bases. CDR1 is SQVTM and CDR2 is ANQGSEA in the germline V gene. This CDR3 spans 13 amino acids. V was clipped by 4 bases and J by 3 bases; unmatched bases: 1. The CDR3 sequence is CSVALAGTDTQYF. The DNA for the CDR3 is TGCAGCGTTGCACTAGCGGGGACAGATACGCAGTATTTT.

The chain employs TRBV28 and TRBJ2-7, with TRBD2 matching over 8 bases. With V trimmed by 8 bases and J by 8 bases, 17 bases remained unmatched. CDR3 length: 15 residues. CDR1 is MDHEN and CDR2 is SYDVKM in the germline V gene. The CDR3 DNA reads TGTGCCAGCTTAAACCTTGCGGGAGGCTCTACTCAGCAGTACTTC. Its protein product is CASLNLAGGSTQQYF.

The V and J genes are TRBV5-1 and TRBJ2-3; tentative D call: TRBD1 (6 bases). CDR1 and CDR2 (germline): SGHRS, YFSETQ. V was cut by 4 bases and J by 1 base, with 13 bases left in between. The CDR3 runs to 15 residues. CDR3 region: CASSGQIVGTDTQYF. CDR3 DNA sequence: TGCGCCAGCAGCGGACAGATCGTTGGCACAGATACGCAGTATTTT.

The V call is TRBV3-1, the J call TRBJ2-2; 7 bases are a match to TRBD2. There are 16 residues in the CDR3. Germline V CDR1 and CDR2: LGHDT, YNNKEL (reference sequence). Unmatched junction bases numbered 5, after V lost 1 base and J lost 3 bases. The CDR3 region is CASSQVASGDTGELFF. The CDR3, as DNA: TGTGCCAGCAGCCAAGTGGCTAGCGGAGACACCGGGGAGCTGTTTTTT.

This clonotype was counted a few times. CDR3 sequence (DNA): TGCGCCAGCAGCCCTAGCATCTCGAGCTCCTACGAGCAGTACTTC. Translated: CASSPSISSSYEQYF. The V call is TRBV4-1, the J call TRBJ2-7; possibly TRBD2 for D (5 bases). In germline, CDR1 is MGHRA, CDR2 YSYEKL. The CDR3 spans 15 residues. V lost 4 bases to trimming and J lost 0 bases, with 13 bases between them.

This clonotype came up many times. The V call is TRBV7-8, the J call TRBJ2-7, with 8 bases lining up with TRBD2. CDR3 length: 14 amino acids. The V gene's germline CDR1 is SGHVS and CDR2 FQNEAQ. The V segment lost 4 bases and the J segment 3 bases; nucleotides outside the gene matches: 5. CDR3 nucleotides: TGTGCCAGCAGCTGGGGACTAGACCGCTACGAGCAGTACTTC. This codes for CASSWGLDRYEQYF.

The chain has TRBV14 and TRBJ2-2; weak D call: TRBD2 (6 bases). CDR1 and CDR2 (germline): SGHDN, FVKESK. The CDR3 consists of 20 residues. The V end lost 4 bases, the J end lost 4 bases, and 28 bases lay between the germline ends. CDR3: CASSLKRDSPGGVGTGELFF. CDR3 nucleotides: TGTGCCAGCAGCCTAAAACGGGACTCCCCAGGCGGTGTCGGCACCGGGGAGCTGTTTTTT.

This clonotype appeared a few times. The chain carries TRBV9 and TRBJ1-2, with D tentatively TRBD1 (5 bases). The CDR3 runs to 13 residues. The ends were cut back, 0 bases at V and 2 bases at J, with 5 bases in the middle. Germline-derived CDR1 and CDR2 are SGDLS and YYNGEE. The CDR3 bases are TGTGCCAGCAGCGTAGCAGGGAACTATGGCTACACCTTC. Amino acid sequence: CASSVAGNYGYTF.

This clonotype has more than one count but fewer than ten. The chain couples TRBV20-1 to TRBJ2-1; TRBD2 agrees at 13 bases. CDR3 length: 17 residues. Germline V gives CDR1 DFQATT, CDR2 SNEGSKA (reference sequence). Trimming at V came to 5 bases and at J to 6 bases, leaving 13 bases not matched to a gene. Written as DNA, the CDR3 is TGCAGTGCTCCTACACGTTGGACTAGCGGGAGCCCCAATGAGCAGTTCTTC. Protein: CSAPTRWTSGSPNEQFF.

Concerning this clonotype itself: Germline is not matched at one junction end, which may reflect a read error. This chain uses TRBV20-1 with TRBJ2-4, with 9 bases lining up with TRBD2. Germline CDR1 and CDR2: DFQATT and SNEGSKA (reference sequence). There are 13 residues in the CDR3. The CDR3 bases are TGCAGTGCAAGAGCGGGAGGCAGGGACATTCAGTACTTC. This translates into CSARAGGRDIQYF.

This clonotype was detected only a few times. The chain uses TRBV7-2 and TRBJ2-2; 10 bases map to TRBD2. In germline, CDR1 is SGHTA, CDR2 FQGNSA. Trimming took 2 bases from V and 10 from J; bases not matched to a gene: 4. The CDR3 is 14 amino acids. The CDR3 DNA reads TGTGCCAGCAGCTTAATAGCGGGAGGTGTGGAGCTGTTTTTT. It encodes CASSLIAGGVELFF.

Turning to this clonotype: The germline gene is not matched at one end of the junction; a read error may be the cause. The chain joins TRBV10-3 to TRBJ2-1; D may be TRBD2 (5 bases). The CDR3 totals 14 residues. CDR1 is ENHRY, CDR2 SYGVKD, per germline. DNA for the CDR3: TGTGCCATCAGCGCCCCTAGCTCCTACAATGAGGAGTTCTTC. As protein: CAISAPSSYNEEFF.

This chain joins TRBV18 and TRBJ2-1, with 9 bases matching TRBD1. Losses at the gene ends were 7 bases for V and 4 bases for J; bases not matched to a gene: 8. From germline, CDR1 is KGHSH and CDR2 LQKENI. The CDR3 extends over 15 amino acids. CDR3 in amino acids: CASLDRDRVYNEQFF. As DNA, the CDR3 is TGTGCCAGCTTGGACCGGGACAGGGTATACAATGAGCAGTTCTTC.

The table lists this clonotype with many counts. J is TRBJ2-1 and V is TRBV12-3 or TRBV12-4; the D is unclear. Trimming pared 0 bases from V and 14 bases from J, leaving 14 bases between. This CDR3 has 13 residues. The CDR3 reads CASSLANGAVEFF. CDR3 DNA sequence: TGTGCCAGCAGTTTAGCAAACGGAGCCGTGGAGTTCTTC.

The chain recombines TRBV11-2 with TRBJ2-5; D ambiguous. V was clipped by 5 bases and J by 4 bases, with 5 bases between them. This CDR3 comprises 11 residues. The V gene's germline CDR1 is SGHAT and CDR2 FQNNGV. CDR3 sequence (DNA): TGTGCCAGCAGCACGCGAGAGACCCAGTACTTC. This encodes CASSTRETQYF.

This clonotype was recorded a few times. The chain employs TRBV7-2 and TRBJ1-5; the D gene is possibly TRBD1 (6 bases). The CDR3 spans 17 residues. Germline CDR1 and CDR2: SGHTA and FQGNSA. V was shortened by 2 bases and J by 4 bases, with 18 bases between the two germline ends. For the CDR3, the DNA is TGTGCCAGCAGCTTAAGCCCCCGGGGGGGGCGGAATCAGCCCCAGCATTTT. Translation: CASSLSPRGGRNQPQHF. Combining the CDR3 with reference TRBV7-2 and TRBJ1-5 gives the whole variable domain GAGVSQSPSNKVTEKGKDVELRCDPISGHTALYWYRQSLGQGLEFLIYFQGNSAPDKSGLPSDRFSAERTGGSVSTLTIQRTQQEDSAVYLCASSLSPRGGRNQPQHFGDGTRLSIL.

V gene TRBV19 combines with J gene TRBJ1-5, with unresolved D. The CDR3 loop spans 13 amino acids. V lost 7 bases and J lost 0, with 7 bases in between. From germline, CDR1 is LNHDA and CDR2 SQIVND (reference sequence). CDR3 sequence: CASMGYSNQPQHF. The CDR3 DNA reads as TGTGCCAGTATGGGTTATAGCAATCAGCCCCAGCATTTT.

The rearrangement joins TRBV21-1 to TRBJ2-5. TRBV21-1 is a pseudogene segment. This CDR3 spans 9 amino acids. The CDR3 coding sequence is TGTGCCCGTTCAGAGACCCAGTACTTC. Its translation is CARSETQYF.

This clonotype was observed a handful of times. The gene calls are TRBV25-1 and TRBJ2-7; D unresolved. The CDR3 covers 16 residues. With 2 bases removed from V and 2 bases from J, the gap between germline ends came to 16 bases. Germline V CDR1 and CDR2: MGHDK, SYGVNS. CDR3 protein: CASSERLGKNPYEQYF. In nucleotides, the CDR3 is TGTGCCAGCAGTGAACGCCTTGGCAAAAACCCCTACGAGCAGTACTTC.

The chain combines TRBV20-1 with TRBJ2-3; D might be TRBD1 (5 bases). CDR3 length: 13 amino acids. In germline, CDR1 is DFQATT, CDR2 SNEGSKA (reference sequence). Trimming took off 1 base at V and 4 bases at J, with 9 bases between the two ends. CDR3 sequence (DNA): TGCAGTGCTAGAGGGGGCGAGGCAGATACGCAGTATTTT. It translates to CSARGGEADTQYF.

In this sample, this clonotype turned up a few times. Written as DNA, the CDR3 is TGTGCCAGCATAAACGGACTACTCAAGAAGCAGTACTTC. Protein product: CASINGLLKKQYF. J is TRBJ2-7 and V is TRBV28, with a possible D match to TRBD2 (6 bases). Trimming took 7 bases from V and 8 from J, leaving 18 bases between them. Per the germline V gene, CDR1 is MDHEN and CDR2 is SYDVKM. The CDR3 consists of 13 residues.

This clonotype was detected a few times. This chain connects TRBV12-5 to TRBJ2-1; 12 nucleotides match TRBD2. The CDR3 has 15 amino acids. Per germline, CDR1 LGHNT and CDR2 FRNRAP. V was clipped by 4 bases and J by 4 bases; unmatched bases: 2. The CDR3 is CASGSGLAGYNEQFF. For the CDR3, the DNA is TGTGCTAGTGGTTCCGGACTAGCGGGATACAATGAGCAGTTCTTC.

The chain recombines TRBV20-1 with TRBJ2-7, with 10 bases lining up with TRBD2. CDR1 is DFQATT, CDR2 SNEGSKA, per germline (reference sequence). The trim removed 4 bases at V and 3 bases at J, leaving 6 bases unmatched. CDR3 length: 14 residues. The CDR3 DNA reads TGCAGTGCTACGACTAGCGGGTCGATCTACGAGCAGTACTTC. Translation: CSATTSGSIYEQYF.

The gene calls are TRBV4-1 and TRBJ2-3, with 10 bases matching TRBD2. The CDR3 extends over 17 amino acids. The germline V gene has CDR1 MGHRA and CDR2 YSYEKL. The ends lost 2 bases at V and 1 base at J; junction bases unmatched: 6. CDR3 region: CASSQRASGSRTDTQYF. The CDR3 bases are TGCGCCAGCAGCCAACGGGCTAGCGGGAGTCGCACAGATACGCAGTATTTT.

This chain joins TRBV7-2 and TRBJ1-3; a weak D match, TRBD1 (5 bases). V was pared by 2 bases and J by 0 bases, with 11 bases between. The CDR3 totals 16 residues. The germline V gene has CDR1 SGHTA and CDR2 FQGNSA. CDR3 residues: CASSLRATGSGNTIYF. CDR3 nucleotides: TGTGCCAGCAGCTTAAGGGCTACAGGCTCTGGAAACACCATATATTTT.

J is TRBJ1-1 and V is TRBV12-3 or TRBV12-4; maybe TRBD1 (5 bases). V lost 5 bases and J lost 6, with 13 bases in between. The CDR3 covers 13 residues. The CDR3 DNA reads TGTGCCAGCAGTAATGACAGATGGGCTGAAGCTTTCTTT. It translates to CASSNDRWAEAFF.

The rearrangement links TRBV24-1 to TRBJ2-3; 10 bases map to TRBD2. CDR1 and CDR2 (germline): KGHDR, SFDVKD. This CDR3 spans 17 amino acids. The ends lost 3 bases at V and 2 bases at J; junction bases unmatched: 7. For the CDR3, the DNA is TGTGCCACCAGTGATCCTAGCGGGAGACGGAACACAGATACGCAGTATTTT. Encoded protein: CATSDPSGRRNTDTQYF.

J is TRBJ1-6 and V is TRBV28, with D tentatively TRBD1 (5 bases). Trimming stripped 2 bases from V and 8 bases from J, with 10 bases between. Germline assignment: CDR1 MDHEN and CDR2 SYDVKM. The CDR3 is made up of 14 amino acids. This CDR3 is CASSLSQGYSPLHF. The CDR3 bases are TGTGCCAGCAGTTTAAGTCAGGGATATTCACCCCTCCACTTT.

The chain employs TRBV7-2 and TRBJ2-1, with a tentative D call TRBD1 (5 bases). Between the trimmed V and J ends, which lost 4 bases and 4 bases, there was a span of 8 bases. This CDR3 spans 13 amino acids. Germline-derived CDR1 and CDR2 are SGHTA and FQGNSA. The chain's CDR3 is CASSSDTYNEQFF. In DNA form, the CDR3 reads TGTGCCAGCAGCTCGGACACTTACAATGAGCAGTTCTTC.

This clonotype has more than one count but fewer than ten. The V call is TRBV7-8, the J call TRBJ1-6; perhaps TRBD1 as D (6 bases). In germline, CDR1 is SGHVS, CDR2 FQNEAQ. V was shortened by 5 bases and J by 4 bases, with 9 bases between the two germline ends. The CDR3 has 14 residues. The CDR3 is CASSLQGYNSPLHF. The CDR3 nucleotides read TGTGCCAGCAGCCTCCAGGGGTATAATTCACCCCTCCACTTT.

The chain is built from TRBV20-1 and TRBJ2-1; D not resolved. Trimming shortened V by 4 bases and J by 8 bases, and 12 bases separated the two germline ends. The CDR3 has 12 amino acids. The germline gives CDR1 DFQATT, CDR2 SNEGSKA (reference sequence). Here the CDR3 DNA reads TGCAGTGCTAAGGTGGCCTTCGATGAGCAGTTCTTC. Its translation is CSAKVAFDEQFF.